This TCR beta chain was sequenced in a study of T cells in narcolepsy. Study context: Enrolled donors included narcolepsy type 1 or type 2 patients and healthy controls.

Study-level findings and limits: Reportedly, autoreactive clonotypes were serially detected in patients' blood but not controls'.

For this clone: Its antigen remains unidentified.

Germline lookup yields CDR1 SGDLS and CDR2 YYNGEE. This CDR3 is 14 amino acids long. Between the trimmed V and J ends, which lost 4 bases and 2 bases, there was a span of 12 bases. Libraries were prepared by immunoSEQ multiplex PCR; TCRdb keeps only in-frame clonotypes and omits some of them. The sample has approximately 25,000 clones, 75% to 80% seen once. The genes are TRBV9 and TRBJ2-5; D ambiguous. The sequencing sample was made of CD45RA- memory CD4+ T cells from PBMCs. This sequence was found in a human donor with narcolepsy. In DNA, the CDR3 is TGTGCCAGCAGCCCTTCCGTGGGGCAAGAGACCCAGTACTTC. Protein sequence: CASSPSVGQETQYF.